These 18 T cell receptor beta chains share one sample of origin, sequenced in a study of OX40 agonist ivuxolimab in advanced cancers. TCRdb's table, derived via immunoSEQ multiplex PCR, lists solely in-frame clones and lacks some. The sample lists roughly 100,000 clones; about nine tenths were seen once. Sequencing was performed on CD4+ or CD8+ T cells sorted from blood, taken in a trial of the OX40 agonist ivuxolimab. These TCRs come from an adult with an advanced solid tumor such as melanoma, head and neck, liver or kidney cancer.

This chain links TRBV2 with TRBJ2-1, with a possible D match to TRBD1 (5 bases). The V end was cut by 5 bases, the J end by 1 base, with 12 bases between. The CDR3 has 15 residues. CDR1 SNHLY and CDR2 FYNNEI come from the germline V gene. Here the CDR3 DNA reads TGTGCCAGCAGTCTCAGGGATATTTCCTACAATGAGCAGTTCTTC. Residues: CASSLRDISYNEQFF.

The table lists this clone with a count of one. V and J are TRBV7-2 and TRBJ2-1; 10 bases are a match to TRBD1. Germline trimming cut 3 bases from V and 3 bases from J; bases unmatched to any gene: 2. This CDR3 region has 15 residues. Germline values: CDR1 SGHTA, CDR2 FQGNSA. The CDR3 protein is CASSFRDRGYNEQFF. The CDR3 coding sequence is TGTGCCAGCAGCTTCCGGGACAGGGGCTACAATGAGCAGTTCTTC.

This rearrangement joins TRBV7-3 to TRBJ2-5; a possible D gene is TRBD2 (6 bases). TRBJ2-7 explains the end of the DNA better; the J call may be wrong. The V gene's germline CDR1 is SGHTA and CDR2 FQGTGA. CDR3 length: 16 amino acids. The chain's CDR3 is CASSLGRGPSTYEQYF. DNA for the CDR3: TGTGCCAGCAGCTTAGGGCGGGGACCCTCCACCTACGAGCAGTACTTC.

This chain connects TRBV2 to TRBJ2-1; D not certain. The CDR3 runs 13 residues. V shed 4 bases and J shed 12 bases, with 16 bases lying between them. Germline values: CDR1 SNHLY, CDR2 FYNNEI. The CDR3 here is CASSGQEGLGQFF. As DNA, the CDR3 is TGTGCCAGCAGTGGTCAGGAAGGGCTCGGGCAGTTCTTC.

The CDR3 protein is CASSLGIGGLNEQFF. The CDR3, as DNA: TGTGCCAGCAGCTTAGGGATTGGCGGTTTGAATGAGCAGTTCTTC. The chain links TRBV7-8 to TRBJ2-1; D uncertain. V shed 1 base and J shed 7 bases, with 14 bases lying between them. The CDR3 covers 15 residues. Germline CDR1 reads SGHVS; CDR2 reads FQNEAQ.

This clone has only a few counts. V gene TRBV10-3 combines with J gene TRBJ2-1, with a tentative D call TRBD2 (6 bases). Per the germline V gene, CDR1 is ENHRY and CDR2 is SYGVKD. This CDR3 has 15 amino acids. Deletions cut 8 bases from V and 7 bases from J, with 21 bases between. CDR3 DNA sequence: TGTGCCATCGGTCCTGGGGGGAGATTTTGGAATGAGCAGTTCTTC. This sequence encodes CAIGPGGRFWNEQFF.

The rearrangement joins TRBV18 to TRBJ2-2; D unclear. CDR1 is KGHSH, CDR2 LQKENI, per germline. V was cut by 2 bases and J by 6 bases, with 10 bases left in between. This CDR3 comprises 14 residues. CDR3 amino acids: CASSPGVGAGELFF. The CDR3 nucleotides read TGTGCCAGCTCACCAGGAGTCGGCGCCGGGGAGCTGTTTTTT.

The gene calls are TRBV19 and TRBJ1-2; 8 nucleotides match TRBD1. V lost 4 bases, J lost 2 bases, and 0 bases stayed unmatched. This CDR3 comprises 13 residues. The germline gives CDR1 LNHDA, CDR2 SQIVND (reference sequence). The CDR3 bases are TGTGCCAGTAGTAGGACAGGGAACTATGGCTACACCTTC. This sequence encodes CASSRTGNYGYTF.

Written as DNA, the CDR3 is TGTGCCAGCAGTTACGGGACAGGGAATGGCTACACCTTC. Protein sequence: CASSYGTGNGYTF. J is TRBJ1-2 and V is TRBV6-5, with 9 bases that match TRBD1. Trimming at V came to 2 bases and at J to 6 bases, leaving 1 base not matched to a gene. The CDR3 consists of 13 residues. The germline CDR1 and CDR2 sequences are MNHEY and SVGAGI.

The V and J genes are TRBV4-1 and TRBJ2-7; tentatively, D is TRBD1 (6 bases). The CDR3 covers 18 residues. CDR1 MGHRA and CDR2 YSYEKL come from the germline V gene. Trimming removed 0 bases at V and 0 bases at J, with 18 bases between. DNA of the CDR3: TGCGCCAGCAGCCAAGACCTTATCAGGGGCCTGAGCTCCTACGAGCAGTACTTC. It encodes CASSQDLIRGLSSYEQYF.

The J gene is TRBJ2-1, the V gene TRBV5-6, with a weak D call TRBD2 (5 bases). V was cut by 1 base and J by 6 bases, with 14 bases left in between. Germline V gene data show CDR1 as SGHDT and CDR2 as YYEEEE. CDR3 length: 15 amino acids. CDR3 in DNA: TGTGCCAGCAGCTTGCGGGGAAAGGTATTCAATGAGCAGTTCTTC. Its protein product is CASSLRGKVFNEQFF.

The chain's CDR3 is CASSLPRGGGGNTEAFF. In DNA form, the CDR3 reads TGTGCCAGCAGCTTACCCCGCGGCGGCGGAGGGAACACTGAAGCTTTCTTT. The V gene is TRBV11-2, the J gene TRBJ1-1; no clear D gene. With 2 bases removed from V and 1 base from J, the gap between germline ends came to 17 bases. The CDR3 contains 17 residues. Germline values: CDR1 SGHAT, CDR2 FQNNGV. The variable domain in full, with the rest retrieved from reference TRBV11-2 and TRBJ1-1, is EAGVAQSPRYKIIEKRQSVAFWCNPISGHATLYWYQQILGQGPKLLIQFQNNGVVDDSQLPKDRFSAERLKGVDSTLKIQPAKLEDSAVYLCASSLPRGGGGNTEAFFGQGTRLTVV.

This clone has just a few counts. This sequence joins TRBV28 and TRBJ2-7; 12 nucleotides align to TRBD1. With V trimmed by 6 bases and J by 6 bases, 6 bases remained unmatched. CDR1 is MDHEN and CDR2 is SYDVKM in the germline V gene. This CDR3 has 14 residues. This CDR3 reads CASSPGQGAGEQYF. In nucleotides, the CDR3 is TGTGCCAGCAGCCCGGGACAGGGGGCTGGCGAGCAGTACTTC.

The chain links TRBV6-5 to TRBJ2-3; 9 bases line up with TRBD2. Germline V gives CDR1 MNHEY, CDR2 SVGAGI. CDR3 length: 13 amino acids. V lost 7 bases to trimming and J lost 1 base; unmatched junction nucleotides: 0. Written as DNA, the CDR3 is TGTGCCAGCAAGCGGGGGGGCACAGATACGCAGTATTTT. Translation: CASKRGGTDTQYF.

This chain joins TRBV30 and TRBJ2-3; D gene unclear. The V end lost 0 bases, the J end lost 4 bases, and 5 bases lay between the germline ends. Germline assignment: CDR1 GTSNPN and CDR2 SVGIG (reference sequence). This CDR3 is built from 12 residues. CDR3 nucleotide sequence: TGTGCCTGGAGTGTATCCCCAGATACGCAGTATTTT. Translating it yields CAWSVSPDTQYF.

DNA for the CDR3: TGTGCCAGCAGCTTAGTGGCGGGATCCGCAGATACGCAGTATTTT. Translating gives CASSLVAGSADTQYF. The chain is built from TRBV7-9 and TRBJ2-3, with D maybe TRBD2 (6 bases). This CDR3 has 15 amino acids. Germline V gene lookup returns CDR1 SEHNR and CDR2 FQNEAQ (reference sequence). The V end was cut by 1 base, the J end by 4 bases, with 12 bases between.

The chain has TRBV5-4 and TRBJ2-7; 16 bases line up with TRBD2. CDR1 is SGHNT and CDR2 is YYREEE in the germline V gene (reference sequence). J was trimmed by 3 bases and V by 4 bases; bases with no gene match: 10. The CDR3 length is 18 residues. CDR3 DNA: TGTGCCAGCAGCACGGGACTAGCGGGGGGGCCGGAAAGCTACGAGCAGTACTTC. It translates to CASSTGLAGGPESYEQYF.

The chain joins TRBV6-5 to TRBJ2-7, with TRBD1 identical over 7 bases. Trimming cost V 6 bases and J 8 bases; bases outside gene matches: 13. The germline gives CDR1 MNHEY, CDR2 SVGAGI. This CDR3 is 14 amino acids long. CDR3 in DNA: TGTGCCAGCAGGCCGGGGACAGCCTCTCCGAAGCAGTACTTC. Protein: CASRPGTASPKQYF.